The 14 T cell receptor beta chains given below trace back to one sample, sequenced in a study of cytomegalovirus exposure and HLA in healthy donors. PCR used 60 Vbeta primers and 13 Jbeta primers. Generated by immunoSEQ multiplex PCR, the TCRdb table keeps only in-frame clones and is missing some. The sample's table shows 200,000 to 250,000 clones. The sequenced sample was PBMCs. The origin of the receptors is a woman in her 30s in good health and CMV-seropositive.

The chain employs TRBV7-9 and TRBJ2-3, with TRBD1 matching 9 bases. The J segment lost 3 bases and the V segment lost 5 bases, leaving 6 bases of the junction unmatched. Germline V CDR1 and CDR2: SEHNR, FQNEAQ (reference sequence). CDR3 length equals 15 residues. CDR3 loop: CASSTGTGLTDTQYF. The CDR3 nucleotides are TGTGCCAGCAGCACCGGGACAGGGTTAACAGATACGCAGTATTTT.

V gene TRBV11-2 combines with J gene TRBJ1-5; unclear D gene. With 2 bases removed from V and 1 base from J, the gap between germline ends came to 3 bases. The CDR3 loop spans 13 amino acids. Germline V gene lookup returns CDR1 SGHAT and CDR2 FQNNGV. In DNA, the CDR3 is TGTGCCAGCAGCTTAAGCAGCAATCAGCCCCAGCATTTT. It is translated as CASSLSSNQPQHF.

V gene TRBV19 combines with J gene TRBJ2-5; 8 bases are shared with TRBD2. Trimming cost V 4 bases and J 6 bases; bases outside gene matches: 7. The CDR3 length is 14 residues. Germline loops: CDR1 LNHDA, CDR2 SQIVND (reference sequence). The CDR3 is CASSTTTSVQTQYF. The CDR3 DNA follows: TGTGCCAGTAGTACTACGACTAGCGTGCAGACCCAGTACTTC. Looking up the rest from reference TRBV19 and TRBJ2-5 gives the full variable domain: DGGITQSPKYLFRKEGQNVTLSCEQNLNHDAMYWYRQDPGQGLRLIYYSQIVNDFQKGDIAEGYSVSREKKESFPLTVTSAQKNPTAFYLCASSTTTSVQTQYFGPGTRLLVL.

The chain combines TRBV18 with TRBJ2-6; the D gene is possibly TRBD1 (5 bases). The CDR3 runs to 18 residues. Germline V gene lookup returns CDR1 KGHSH and CDR2 LQKENI. V shed 1 base and J shed 0 bases, with 13 bases lying between them. CDR3 loop: CASSPQAGHSSGANVLTF. CDR3 DNA: TGTGCCAGCTCACCACAGGCAGGGCACAGCTCTGGGGCCAACGTCCTGACTTTC. Complete variable domain (other parts from reference TRBV18 and TRBJ2-6): NAGVMQNPRHLVRRRGQEARLRCSPMKGHSHVYWYRQLPEEGLKFMVYLQKENIIDESGMPKERFSAEFPKEGPSILRIQQVVRGDSAAYFCASSPQAGHSSGANVLTFGAGSRLTVL.

V is TRBV5-1 and J is TRBJ1-2, with 10 bases lining up with TRBD1. V lost 4 bases and J lost 4; bases outside the gene matches: 10. In germline, CDR1 is SGHRS, CDR2 YFSETQ. The CDR3 covers 16 residues. Here the CDR3 DNA reads TGCGCCAGCAGCCTTACCGGGACAGGGGAAGGCTATGGCTACACCTTC. This gives the protein CASSLTGTGEGYGYTF.

The CDR3 loop is CASSFYVGPNTEAFF. As DNA, the CDR3 is TGTGCCAGCAGCTTTTATGTGGGCCCGAACACTGAAGCTTTCTTT. V usage is TRBV7-9 and J usage is TRBJ1-1; no clear D. The CDR3 has 15 amino acids. Germline V gene data show CDR1 as SEHNR and CDR2 as FQNEAQ (reference sequence). V shed 3 bases and J shed 1 base, with 12 bases lying between them.

The chain links TRBV10-3 to TRBJ2-1; the D gene is possibly TRBD2 (6 bases). CDR1 is ENHRY and CDR2 is SYGVKD in the germline V gene. Trimming cost V 10 bases and J 0 bases, with 16 bases left between them. The CDR3 extends over 15 amino acids. The CDR3, as DNA: TGTGCCACCCGGGGGAACAGCGGCTCCTACAATGAGCAGTTCTTC. It is translated as CATRGNSGSYNEQFF.

This sequence joins TRBV18 and TRBJ2-1, with 8 bases aligning to TRBD1. Germline CDR1 reads KGHSH; CDR2 reads LQKENI. V lost 2 bases and J lost 3; bases outside the gene matches: 9. The CDR3 runs to 17 residues. The CDR3 loop reads CASSPYSGTGNYNEQFF. The CDR3 DNA reads as TGTGCCAGCTCACCATACTCCGGGACAGGCAACTACAATGAGCAGTTCTTC.

This chain links TRBV18 with TRBJ2-7; D is perhaps TRBD1 (8 bases). Germline V lookup: CDR1 KGHSH, CDR2 LQKENI. Trimming took 4 bases from V and 7 from J, leaving 29 bases between them. This CDR3 is built from 18 residues. CDR3 sequence reads: CASSRREAGGASFGEQYF. CDR3 DNA sequence: TGTGCCAGCTCACGACGGGAGGCAGGGGGCGCTTCCTTCGGGGAGCAGTACTTC.

The J gene is TRBJ2-3, the V gene TRBV5-1; TRBD2 agrees at 8 bases. Germline trimming cut 1 base from V and 5 bases from J; bases unmatched to any gene: 6. The CDR3 is 15 amino acids. Germline lookup yields CDR1 SGHRS and CDR2 YFSETQ. CDR3: CASSLNVAGGDTQYF. The CDR3 DNA follows: TGCGCCAGCAGCTTGAATGTCGCGGGGGGAGATACGCAGTATTTT.

The V call is TRBV4-3, the J call TRBJ1-3, with D possibly being TRBD1 (5 bases). CDR3 length: 15 residues. CDR1 is LGHNA and CDR2 is YSLEER in the germline V gene. Trimming cost V 3 bases and J 8 bases, with 17 bases left between them. DNA for the CDR3: TGCGCCAGCAGCCAGGATCTGGTCCTAGGGGACACCATATATTTT. It yields the protein CASSQDLVLGDTIYF.

The V call is TRBV5-4, the J call TRBJ2-7, with D hard to call. CDR1 is SGHNT, CDR2 YYREEE, per germline (reference sequence). The CDR3 sequence is 13 residues long. V was shortened by 0 bases and J by 7 bases, with 11 bases between the two germline ends. The chain's CDR3 is CASSLGQLREQYF. The CDR3, as DNA: TGTGCCAGCAGCTTGGGGCAGCTGAGGGAGCAGTACTTC. Combining the CDR3 with reference TRBV5-4 and TRBJ2-7 gives the whole variable domain ETGVTQSPTHLIKTRGQQVTLRCSSQSGHNTVSWYQQALGQGPQFIFQYYREEENGRGNFPPRFSGLQFPNYSSELNVNALELDDSALYLCASSLGQLREQYFGPGTRLTVT.

This chain links TRBV10-2 with TRBJ2-7, with 10 bases fitting TRBD1. The CDR3 sequence is 17 residues long. Trimming at V came to 6 bases and at J to 2 bases, leaving 13 bases not matched to a gene. Germline lookup yields CDR1 WSHSY and CDR2 SAAADI. The CDR3 protein is CASSSNPDRGPAYEQYF. The CDR3 region has the DNA TGCGCCAGCAGCTCAAACCCCGACAGGGGGCCCGCCTACGAGCAGTACTTC.

V usage is TRBV4-3 and J usage is TRBJ2-3; 7 nucleotides align to TRBD1. The V gene end was trimmed by 1 base and the J gene end by 0 bases; junction bases not matched to a gene: 7. Per the germline V gene, CDR1 is LGHNA and CDR2 is YSLEER. The CDR3 loop spans 17 amino acids. CDR3 in DNA: TGCGCCAGCAGCCAAGGGGGTCCGGGACAGAGCACAGATACGCAGTATTTT. It is translated as CASSQGGPGQSTDTQYF.